A single sample gave rise to the 9 T cell receptor beta chains below, sequenced in a study of T-cell reconstitution after alpha-beta-depleted transplantation in children. Using unique molecular identifiers, the investigators prepared the TCRbeta library. A single record per CDR3 protein comes from TCRdb applying MiXCR to the PCR reads. The data hold around 530,000 distinct CDR3 sequences, with 30% to 35% observed a single time. The material was PBMCs from the stem cell graft donor, obtained from the stem cell graft. These receptors came from a human donor who donated a stem cell graft to a child with aplastic anemia.

This clonotype was counted between two and nine times. This chain uses TRBV5-6 with TRBJ2-7; TRBD1 matches 9 bases. The V gene end was trimmed by 4 bases and the J gene end by 5 bases; junction bases not matched to a gene: 13. The CDR3 sequence is 16 residues long. Germline CDR1 SGHDT, CDR2 YYEEEE. The CDR3 loop reads CASSPDRGWRGDEQYF. The CDR3 nucleotides are TGTGCCAGCAGCCCCGACAGGGGGTGGAGGGGTGACGAGCAGTACTTC.

This clonotype was counted a few times. The DNA of the CDR3 is TGTGCCAGCAGCTTACGGGCGGGATCCACAGATACGCAGTATTTT. It is translated as CASSLRAGSTDTQYF. V gene TRBV7-3 combines with J gene TRBJ2-3, with D perhaps matching TRBD2 (6 bases). CDR3 length equals 15 residues. Trimming stripped 2 bases from V and 2 bases from J, with 11 bases between. Germline V gene sequence: CDR1 SGHTA, CDR2 FQGTGA.

The V and J genes are TRBV12-3 or TRBV12-4 and TRBJ1-5, with 10 bases matching TRBD1. This CDR3 is built from 16 residues. V lost 6 bases to trimming and J lost 1 base; unmatched junction nucleotides: 6. CDR3 nucleotides: TGTGCCAGCAGCCGCGGGACAGGGGTGAGCAATCAGCCCCAGCATTTT. Translated: CASSRGTGVSNQPQHF.

The rearrangement links TRBV24-1 to TRBJ2-7; possibly TRBD1 or TRBD2 for D (5 bases each). CDR1 and CDR2 (germline): KGHDR, SFDVKD. CDR3 length: 13 amino acids. V lost 7 bases and J 6 bases, leaving 15 bases between the germline ends. CDR3 amino acids: CATRLGDLGEQYF. The CDR3 nucleotides are TGTGCCACCAGGTTGGGGGACCTCGGCGAGCAGTACTTC.

The chain recombines TRBV20-1 with TRBJ2-1; 7 bases fit TRBD2. The V gene's germline CDR1 is DFQATT and CDR2 SNEGSKA (reference sequence). With V trimmed by 3 bases and J by 3 bases, 17 bases remained unmatched. This CDR3 spans 18 amino acids. The CDR3 DNA is TGCAGTGCTAGGGGCAACGGCCCTGGGGGGGAAAGCTACAATGAGCAGTTCTTC. As protein: CSARGNGPGGESYNEQFF.

This clonotype has only a few counts. This sequence joins TRBV7-2 and TRBJ1-5; 7 nucleotides align to TRBD1. The CDR3 loop spans 16 amino acids. Germline V gives CDR1 SGHTA, CDR2 FQGNSA. J lost 4 bases, V lost 1 base, and 7 bases had no gene match. CDR3 coding DNA: TGTGCCAGCAGCTTAGGGGGCGGACAGGCAAATCAGCCCCAGCATTTT. It specifies CASSLGGGQANQPQHF.

The chain employs TRBV6-2 or TRBV6-3 and TRBJ2-3, with TRBD2 matching over 7 bases. This CDR3 is built from 20 residues. J was trimmed by 5 bases and V by 2 bases; bases with no gene match: 22. Germline assignment: CDR1 MNHEY and CDR2 SVGEGT. In DNA form, the CDR3 reads TGTGCCAGCAGTTACCCCTTGGGTGACGGGAGGACCACCGGGGGAGATACGCAGTATTTT. This sequence encodes CASSYPLGDGRTTGGDTQYF.

The CDR3 is CASSREVAFF. The CDR3 coding sequence is TGTGCCAGCAGCCGGGAGGTGGCTTTCTTT. The chain combines TRBV25-1 with TRBJ1-1, with D unresolved. V shed 6 bases and J shed 11 bases, with 10 bases lying between them. Germline V gives CDR1 MGHDK, CDR2 SYGVNS. There are 10 residues in the CDR3.

This clonotype was found a few times. The chain employs TRBV6-5 and TRBJ1-2, with 9 positions matching TRBD1. J gave up 5 bases and V 2 bases, and 12 bases lay outside the gene matches. CDR3 length equals 17 residues. Germline V gene data show CDR1 as MNHEY and CDR2 as SVGAGI. CDR3 region: CASSYNTAGQGVYGYTF. CDR3 DNA sequence: TGTGCCAGCAGTTACAATACGGCGGGACAGGGCGTTTATGGCTACACCTTC.